This record concerns one T cell receptor beta chain sequence. This clonotype was seen only a few times. The specificity of this receptor is unknown. It has no much larger one-base neighbor in the sample; base qualities were not kept. The entry originates in a study of blood T cells in healthy people across ages (dated by TCRdb to the mid-2010s). Broadly, across the study: In model experiments, roughly one uniquely barcoded TCR beta cDNA molecule per two T cells was captured by template switching. Four age groups were formed from the donors: young (average about 16 years), middle-aged (just under 40), aged (around 62) and long-lived (more than 75). Two additional independent replicas of 1 million unique cDNA reads from the same blood draw were analyzed for two donors (one aged 18 to 30 and one aged 80 or older). Using deep sequencing normalized with unique cDNA molecular identifiers, the study measured how TCR beta repertoire diversity changes with age.

Donors were 30 to 45 systemically healthy Caucasian individuals from Russia aged roughly 6 to 95 years. Each donor gave approximately 9.3 milliliters of peripheral blood, collected into EDTA-treated Vacutainer tubes. PBMCs were isolated by Ficoll-Paque density-gradient centrifugation, with at least 6 million obtained per sample. Trizol reagent was used to extract total RNA from the PBMCs, yielding at least 6 micrograms per sample. For every donor, flow cytometry on a PBMC aliquot measured the percentage of naive CD45RAhigh/CD27high T cells. The paper as a whole reports these results and caveats: As age increased, observed TCR beta diversity per million T cells dropped in a roughly linear way, and a significant reduction was already evident by age roughly 40. The CMV infection status of donors was not known, potentially confounding age-related changes in expanded clonotypes. Compared with the aged group, more naive CD4+ T cells, fewer expanded clones and increased TCR diversity were shown by the long-lived group, suggesting age selection. Total diversity estimates from one million sequenced T cells were considered lower bounds and underestimates. A strong correlation was found between observed TCR beta diversity and the percentage of naive T cells measured by flow cytometry. Conclusive comparison of naive and antigen-experienced compartments was prevented by the profiling of bulk unsorted PBMCs.

The library relied on 5' RACE. These reads were obtained on an Illumina HiSeq 2500. A second roughly 7 to 11 cycle PCR used a sample-barcoded 5' primer and a J-beta primer mix. A unique molecular identifier was introduced onto each TCR beta cDNA molecule by a template-switch 5' adaptor carrying 12 random nucleotides. Each sample yielded at least 2.5 million CDR3-containing paired-end reads. All of the RNA was converted into first-strand cDNA using the Mint cDNA synthesis kit, with a TRBC-specific oligonucleotide serving as the primer. After uracil-DNA glycosylase treatment, a first 18-cycle PCR used universal primers M1SS and BC2_uni_R on all cDNA. The paper's processing steps were these. Normalization of each sample was performed by random selection of 1 million high-quality reads, each carrying a distinct molecular identifier. Reads sharing molecular identifiers were discarded rather than binned into consensus sequences. MiTCR, run with a Q25 quality threshold and the strictest error-elimination algorithm, handled CDR3 identification, clonotype clustering and error correction. A nonparametric unseen species model using Euler transformation provided a lower-bound estimate of total TCR beta diversity. TCRdb handled the public reads itself, with Q25 trimming in fastp and clone calling in MiXCR, and kept productive beta chains. Entries that share a CDR3 protein sequence are merged under the most common genes and DNA. V and J calls and clone size were set by TCRdb, not the authors. For this sample there are about 800,000 distinct CDR3 sequences; 20% to 30% appear just once. The top ten constitute under 4.5% of the sample.

These records were also assigned to another study, of T cells of mothers and their children. As that second paper reports: Nine systemically healthy Caucasian individuals, comprising three mothers and their six children, were included as donors. cDNA synthesis used all of the extracted RNA, with 1.5 ug of RNA in each 15 ul reaction. In the second PCR, the M1S primer added sample barcodes and 2-4 random nucleotides. More than 9 million TCR beta CDR3 reads were obtained from each mother, and some 3.3 million reads were obtained from each child. In both related and unrelated pairs, thymic selection shapes the output of TCR recombination in a similar way, with inherited differences having only a minor effect. Normalized repertoire overlap in related mother-child pairs was always slightly higher than in unrelated mother-child pairs, but the difference was never significant. No persistent microchimeric T cell clones were detected, at a sensitivity of 90 to 100 clones per million clonotypes. The study used deep NGS to compare TCR beta repertoires of mothers and children, seeking features distinguishing related mother-child pairs from unrelated individuals. The mean age was around 42 +/- 4 years for the mothers and approximately 11 +/- 4 years for the children. Libraries were sequenced on Illumina HiSeq 2000 with 100+100 nt paired-end reads after adapter ligation with NEBNext reagents. To avoid cross-contamination, the mother libraries and the child libraries were prepared a month apart and sequenced in separate runs. Between roughly 500,000 and 2,300,000 distinct TCR beta clonotypes were identified per donor. Naive TCR beta clonotypes were estimated from low-frequency clonotypes matched to each donor's FACS-determined naive share, without sorting.

The receptor was derived from a boy younger than 18 in good health. The sample consisted of blood.

The nucleotide sequence reads as follows: TGTGCCAGCAGCTTAGGGTTCCGTCAGGGGCCCTTCTACGAGCAGTACTTC. Translated, this is CASSLGFRQGPFYEQYF. The chain couples TRBV7-9 to TRBJ2-5, with a weak D call of TRBD1 (6 bases match). The J call is in doubt because the DNA end fits TRBJ2-7 better. Inclusive of the bounding cysteine and phenylalanine, the CDR3 is 17 residues long. Of the read, only the CDR3 DNA is kept; its 51 bases are in frame from base 1. The germline V gene (reference sequence) supplies CDR1 SEHNR and CDR2 FQNEAQ.